These 13 T cell receptor beta chains came from one sample sequenced in a study of blood T cell repertoires in COVID-19. Data came from immunoSEQ multiplex PCR; TCRdb stores just in-frame clones and leaves some out. The data show roughly 97,000 clones, roughly nine tenths seen once. Sequencing was performed on peripheral blood. The receptor source for this set is a human donor in a cohort sampled during active COVID-19.

This clone appeared once. The gene calls are TRBV10-3 and TRBJ1-4; weak D call: TRBD1 (5 bases). This CDR3 is 13 amino acids long. Per the germline V gene, CDR1 is ENHRY and CDR2 is SYGVKD. V shed 11 bases and J shed 7 bases, with 17 bases lying between them. CDR3 sequence: CAARGNEGEKLFF. CDR3 in DNA: TGTGCCGCACGGGGGAATGAGGGTGAAAAACTGTTTTTT.

The chain links TRBV10-3 to TRBJ2-3; TRBD2 is a possible D gene (5 bases). V dropped 6 bases and J dropped 6 bases, with 22 bases sitting between them. This CDR3 region has 16 residues. Germline CDR1 reads ENHRY; CDR2 reads SYGVKD. The CDR3 is CAIREGSRTTGDTQYF. The CDR3 DNA follows: TGTGCCATCAGGGAAGGATCGCGTACGACGGGGGATACGCAGTATTTT.

This chain joins TRBV5-5 and TRBJ2-7; maybe TRBD1 (5 bases). CDR3 length equals 13 residues. Germline V gene data show CDR1 as SGHKS and CDR2 as YYEKEE (reference sequence). The ends were cut back, 2 bases at V and 2 bases at J, with 8 bases in the middle. The CDR3 bases are TGTGCCAGCAGCTTTTCCAGGGCCTACGAGCAGTACTTC. It specifies CASSFSRAYEQYF.

The rearrangement links TRBV12-3 or TRBV12-4 to TRBJ1-1; D is undetermined. Trimming left V 5 bases short and J 5 bases short, with 12 bases between. The CDR3 has 13 residues. CDR3 loop: CASSLRVITEAFF. The CDR3 DNA reads TGTGCCAGCAGTCTGAGGGTGATAACTGAAGCTTTCTTT.

The chain carries TRBV7-2 and TRBJ1-1, with 10 bases identical to TRBD1. J gave up 1 base and V 4 bases, and 3 bases lay outside the gene matches. The germline V gene encodes CDR1 SGHTA and CDR2 FQGNSA. The length of the CDR3 is 15 residues. CDR3 amino acids: CASSSRQGANTEAFF. The CDR3 bases are TGTGCCAGCAGCTCCAGACAGGGGGCGAACACTGAAGCTTTCTTT.

The sample holds one count of this clone. The gene calls are TRBV5-1 and TRBJ2-5; 11 bases align to TRBD2. This CDR3 is built from 15 residues. V was clipped by 2 bases and J by 3 bases; unmatched bases: 3. CDR1 and CDR2 (germline): SGHRS, YFSETQ. The CDR3 nucleotides read TGCGCCAGCAGCTTCGGGGGACTAGCGGAAGAGACCCAGTACTTC. Amino acids: CASSFGGLAEETQYF.

This clone was seen a single time. This chain links TRBV7-2 with TRBJ2-7; D gene unclear. Looked up from germline, CDR1 is SGHTA and CDR2 is FQGNSA. This CDR3 spans 12 amino acids. The V and J ends lost 5 bases and 4 bases respectively, with 9 bases between them. The CDR3 DNA sequence: TGTGCCAGCAGCGAGTTCCTTTACGAGCAGTACTTC. Translated, it gives CASSEFLYEQYF.

The CDR3 loop reads CASRLGQINYGYTF. CDR3 bases: TGTGCCAGCAGGCTGGGACAGATAAACTATGGCTACACCTTC. V gene TRBV2 combines with J gene TRBJ1-2; 7 bases agree with TRBD1. Germline loops: CDR1 SNHLY, CDR2 FYNNEI. V dropped 6 bases and J dropped 2; count of bases not matched to a gene: 6. The CDR3 sequence is 14 residues long.

The chain couples TRBV5-4 to TRBJ1-2; TRBD1 is a possible D gene (6 bases). CDR3 size: 14 residues. The V gene lost 3 bases and the J gene lost 4 bases, with 13 bases spanning the gap. The germline CDR1 and CDR2 sequences are SGHNT and YYREEE (reference sequence). The CDR3 nucleotides read TGTGCCAGCAGCTCTGGGGTAGGGGGCTATGGCTACACCTTC. It is translated as CASSSGVGGYGYTF.

This clone showed up just once. CDR3 bases: TGTGCCAGCAGCCTCCAGGGATTAAGCACAGATACGCAGTATTTT. It encodes CASSLQGLSTDTQYF. V gene TRBV6-5 combines with J gene TRBJ2-3, with D possibly matching TRBD1 (5 bases). Trimming stripped 6 bases from V and 0 bases from J, with 13 bases between. The CDR3 covers 15 residues. The germline gives CDR1 MNHEY, CDR2 SVGAGI.

In regard to this clone: The identical CDR3 is also encoded by other nucleotide sequences in the sample. V usage is TRBV28 and J usage is TRBJ1-4; the D is unclear. The CDR3 is made up of 12 amino acids. V shed 5 bases and J shed 3 bases, with 4 bases lying between them. Germline assignment: CDR1 MDHEN and CDR2 SYDVKM. CDR3 region: CASSPANEKLFF. In DNA, the CDR3 is TGTGCCAGCAGTCCCGCTAATGAAAAACTGTTTTTT. The whole variable domain, filled in from reference TRBV28 and TRBJ1-4, reads DVKVTQSSRYLVKRTGEKVFLECVQDMDHENMFWYRQDPGLGLRLIYFSYDVKMKEKGDIPEGYSVSREKKERFSLILESASTNQTSMYLCASSPANEKLFFGSGTQLSVL.

The chain is built from TRBV21-1 and TRBJ2-7; TRBD1 reflects the table's D call only, with no check against the DNA. TRBV21-1 is shown as a pseudogene. This CDR3 has 15 amino acids. The DNA of the CDR3 is TGTGCCAGCAGCACCCGCTGGGGACACCACTACGAGCAGTACTTC. This gives the protein CASSTRWGHHYEQYF.

This chain joins TRBV5-1 and TRBJ2-7; 12 bases fit TRBD2. J gave up 7 bases and V 3 bases, and 11 bases lay outside the gene matches. CDR1 is SGHRS, CDR2 YFSETQ, per germline. CDR3 length equals 16 residues. CDR3 residues: CASSSATSGRTDEQYF. The CDR3 nucleotides read TGCGCCAGCAGCTCTGCAACTAGCGGGAGGACGGATGAGCAGTACTTC.